Each of the 7 T cell receptor beta chains below was sequenced from the same sample in a study of early T cells in non-severe SARS-CoV-2 infection. MiXCR was run by TCRdb on the 5' RACE reads, yielding one entry per CDR3 protein. Here the sample spans 90,000 to 100,000 distinct CDR3 sequences, 13% being singletons. Sequencing used whole blood. These receptors were taken from an adult who was a healthcare worker with PCR-confirmed SARS-CoV-2 infection or an uninfected control (not recorded which).

This clonotype was observed at least ten times. The V call is TRBV7-2, the J call TRBJ2-5; no firm D call. V was pared by 5 bases and J by 2 bases, with 3 bases between. The CDR3 consists of 11 residues. Germline CDR1 and CDR2: SGHTA and FQGNSA. The CDR3 region is CASSGQETQYF. The CDR3 DNA sequence: TGTGCCAGCAGCGGGCAAGAGACCCAGTACTTC.

This clonotype was found many times. The gene calls are TRBV7-3 and TRBJ1-1, with a weak D call TRBD1 (6 bases). The CDR3 contains 13 residues. The V and J ends lost 2 bases and 4 bases respectively, with 8 bases between them. The germline gives CDR1 SGHTA, CDR2 FQGTGA. The CDR3 region has the DNA TGTGCCAGCAGCTTATCAGGGGTCACTGAAGCTTTCTTT. This sequence encodes CASSLSGVTEAFF. The whole variable domain, remainder taken from reference TRBV7-3 and TRBJ1-1, is GAGVSQTPSNKVTEKGKYVELRCDPISGHTALYWYRQSLGQGPEFLIYFQGTGAADDSGLPNDRFFAVRPEGSVSTLKIQRTERGDSAVYLCASSLSGVTEAFFGQGTRLTVV.

This clonotype was found many times. The chain links TRBV6-2 or TRBV6-3 to TRBJ1-2; no clear D gene. Germline V gives CDR1 MNHEY, CDR2 SVGEGT. V was cut by 4 bases and J by 2 bases, with 5 bases left in between. There are 12 residues in the CDR3. DNA for the CDR3: TGTGCCAGCAGTTTGGGGAACTATGGCTACACCTTC. Protein sequence: CASSLGNYGYTF.

This clonotype was counted ten times or more. This chain joins TRBV6-1 and TRBJ2-1, with 8 bases lining up with TRBD1. The V segment lost 3 bases and the J segment 9 bases; nucleotides outside the gene matches: 7. The CDR3 is 14 amino acids. In germline, CDR1 is MNHNS, CDR2 SASEGT. The CDR3 nucleotides read TGTGCCAGCAGTGAGGAGACAGGGGTCCTTGAGCAGTTCTTC. The encoded protein is CASSEETGVLEQFF.

This clonotype showed up just a few times. The rearrangement uses TRBV6-5 and TRBJ1-5; D perhaps matches TRBD1 (5 bases). Deletions cut 5 bases from V and 0 bases from J, with 8 bases between. CDR3 length: 14 amino acids. The V gene's germline CDR1 is MNHEY and CDR2 SVGAGI. CDR3 in DNA: TGTGCCAGCAGTCGGGGCCATAGCAATCAGCCCCAGCATTTT. Its translation: CASSRGHSNQPQHF.

This clonotype was picked up many times. The gene calls are TRBV20-1 and TRBJ2-5; D ambiguous. The CDR3 runs to 14 residues. V shed 6 bases and J shed 4 bases, with 18 bases lying between them. CDR1 is DFQATT, CDR2 SNEGSKA, per germline (reference sequence). The CDR3: CSALPRVWGETQYF. The CDR3 nucleotides are TGCAGTGCCCTCCCTCGCGTTTGGGGAGAGACCCAGTACTTC.

This clonotype was recorded many times. CDR3 in DNA: TGTGCCAGCTCACCACCTGGAGATAGCAATCAGCCCCAGCATTTT. Its protein is CASSPPGDSNQPQHF. This chain joins TRBV18 and TRBJ1-5; no reliable D call. Germline CDR1 and CDR2: KGHSH and LQKENI. The CDR3 loop spans 15 amino acids. V was cut by 0 bases and J by 0 bases, with 6 bases left in between. Full variable domain (outside the CDR3, taken from reference TRBV18 and TRBJ1-5): NAGVMQNPRHLVRRRGQEARLRCSPMKGHSHVYWYRQLPEEGLKFMVYLQKENIIDESGMPKERFSAEFPKEGPSILRIQQVVRGDSAAYFCASSPPGDSNQPQHFGDGTRLSIL.